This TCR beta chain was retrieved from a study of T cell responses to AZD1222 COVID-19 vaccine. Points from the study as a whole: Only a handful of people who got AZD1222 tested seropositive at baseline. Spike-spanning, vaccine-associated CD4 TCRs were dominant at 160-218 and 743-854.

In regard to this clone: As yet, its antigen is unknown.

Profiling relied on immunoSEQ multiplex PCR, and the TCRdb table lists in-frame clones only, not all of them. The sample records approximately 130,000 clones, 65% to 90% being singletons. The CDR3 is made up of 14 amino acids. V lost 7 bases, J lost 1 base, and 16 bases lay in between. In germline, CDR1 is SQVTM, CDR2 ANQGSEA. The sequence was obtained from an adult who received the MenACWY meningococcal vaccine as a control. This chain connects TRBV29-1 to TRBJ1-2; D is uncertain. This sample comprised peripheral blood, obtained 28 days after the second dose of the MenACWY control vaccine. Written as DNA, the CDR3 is TGCAGCGCCCTGACGGCCGGAAATAACTATGGCTACACCTTC. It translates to CSALTAGNNYGYTF.